This entry describes one TCR beta chain. Measured with immunoSEQ multiplex PCR; TCRdb has only the in-frame clones, and not every one. The sample shows approximately 150,000 clones, under 90% of them seen only once. The data are from a study of blood T cell repertoires in COVID-19. About the study: The United States, Italy and Spain were the sources of the acute and convalescent COVID-19 samples.

The trim removed 3 bases at V and 0 bases at J, leaving 3 bases unmatched. The CDR3 totals 17 residues. Germline V gene lookup returns CDR1 SGHRS and CDR2 YFSETQ. The gene calls are TRBV5-1 and TRBJ2-6; 10 nucleotides line up with TRBD1. Sample: peripheral blood. The receptor was isolated from a human donor in a cohort sampled during active COVID-19. The DNA for the CDR3 is TGCGCCAGCAGCTCCGGGACAGGGGTCTCTGGGGCCAACGTCCTGACTTTC. Amino acid sequence: CASSSGTGVSGANVLTF. The complete variable domain, with remaining parts taken from reference TRBV5-1 and TRBJ2-6, reads KAGVTQTPRYLIKTRGQQVTLSCSPISGHRSVSWYQQTPGQGLQFLFEYFSETQRNKGNFPGRFSGRQFSNSRSEMNVSTLELGDSALYLCASSSGTGVSGANVLTFGAGSRLTVL.